This T cell receptor (beta chain) was captured in a study of cytomegalovirus exposure and HLA in healthy donors. General study results and limits: Indistinguishability led to the exclusion of some V segments, TRBV6-2 and TRBV6-3 included. Cytomegalovirus association was assigned to over 150 TCR beta chains. A prior analysis recorded that most TCR beta V segments were productive about 87% or about 30% of the time.

About this clone itself: What it binds is unknown.

Primers: 60 Vbeta forward and 13 Jbeta reverse. Only in-frame clones appear in the TCRdb table, and some are missing; sequencing was by immunoSEQ multiplex PCR. This repertoire shows 90,000 to 110,000 clones, around 75% found once; its top ten account for roughly 1.3%. Germline values: CDR1 MDHEN, CDR2 SYDVKM. This CDR3 has 16 residues. V trimming: 7 bases; J trimming: 4 bases; junction bases outside the gene matches: 12. This chain uses TRBV28 with TRBJ1-5, with 8 positions matching TRBD1. The TCR sequence derives from a middle-aged man in good health and CMV-seronegative. Sequenced material: PBMCs. The CDR3 reads CASKSPGRTGNQPQHF. The DNA for the CDR3 is TGTGCCAGCAAGTCCCCCGGAAGGACAGGGAATCAGCCCCAGCATTTT.